Following are 25 T cell receptor beta chains from one sample sequenced in a study of shared clonotypes between healthy human individuals. The table came from immunoSEQ multiplex PCR; TCRdb's copy has only in-frame clones and leaves some out. The top ten clones hold approximately 0.52% of a sample with approximately 1.1 million clones, 75% to 85% of them seen once. The sample comprised memory CD4+ T cells from PBMCs. Subset here: CD45RA-negative fraction. The receptor source for this set is a man aged 18 to 30 in good health. Some clones in this sample may be carry-over from other donors' samples.

The chain has TRBV28 and TRBJ2-5; 9 positions match TRBD1. The CDR3 contains 14 residues. Germline V gives CDR1 MDHEN, CDR2 SYDVKM. With V trimmed by 6 bases and J by 1 base, 3 bases remained unmatched. The CDR3 loop is CASRWTGVQETQYF. The CDR3 DNA reads TGTGCCAGCAGATGGACAGGGGTCCAAGAGACCCAGTACTTC.

The rearrangement joins TRBV7-2 to TRBJ1-4; 9 bases are shared with TRBD1. Germline lookup yields CDR1 SGHTA and CDR2 FQGNSA. CDR3 length equals 15 residues. V was pared by 3 bases and J by 10 bases, with 9 bases of the junction left unmatched. The CDR3 nucleotides read TGTGCCAGCAGCTTCCGGACAGGGGAAGGGGGAAAACTGTTTTTT. It yields the protein CASSFRTGEGGKLFF.

This rearrangement joins TRBV7-2 to TRBJ2-7, with TRBD1 matching over 8 bases. The trim removed 3 bases at V and 4 bases at J, leaving 8 bases unmatched. CDR1 and CDR2 from the germline V gene are SGHTA and FQGNSA. This CDR3 has 15 residues. CDR3 residues: CASSFSGTGQYEQYF. DNA of the CDR3: TGTGCCAGCAGCTTTTCCGGGACAGGTCAGTACGAGCAGTACTTC.

Worth noting for this clone: Other DNA sequences from this sample encode an identical CDR3 as well. The gene calls are TRBV5-6 and TRBJ2-7; D gene uncertain. This CDR3 contains 11 residues. Per germline, CDR1 SGHDT and CDR2 YYEEEE. V was clipped by 4 bases and J by 4 bases, with 6 bases between them. The CDR3 DNA is TGTGCCAGCAGCCGGACGTACGAGCAGTACTTC. It is translated as CASSRTYEQYF.

This chain links TRBV6-1 with TRBJ1-4; D gene uncertain. V lost 10 bases and J 4 bases, leaving 16 bases between the germline ends. The CDR3 has 14 residues. The germline CDR1 and CDR2 sequences are MNHNS and SASEGT. DNA for the CDR3: TGTGCCACCCAGCCGCGGCATTTTAATGAAAAACTGTTTTTT. Amino acid sequence: CATQPRHFNEKLFF.

The V gene is TRBV11-3, the J gene TRBJ1-1; 9 bases map to TRBD1. The trim removed 5 bases at V and 11 bases at J, leaving 15 bases unmatched. Germline V gives CDR1 SGHNT, CDR2 YENEEA. CDR3 length: 15 residues. CDR3 sequence: CASSRTPQGAMGAFF. The CDR3 DNA is TGTGCCAGCAGCAGAACTCCACAGGGGGCGATGGGGGCTTTCTTT.

A word on this clone: This same CDR3 is encoded by further DNA sequences in the sample. CDR3 DNA: TGTGCCAGCAGTCTGGGTAGCACAGATACGCAGTATTTT. It specifies CASSLGSTDTQYF. The J gene is TRBJ2-3, the V gene TRBV7-3, with D unclear. V lost 6 bases to trimming and J lost 0 bases, with 7 bases between them. Germline CDR1 SGHTA, CDR2 FQGTGA. This CDR3 region has 13 residues.

This rearrangement joins TRBV4-1 to TRBJ2-7; either TRBD1 or TRBD2 may supply D (5 bases each). Germline assignment: CDR1 MGHRA and CDR2 YSYEKL. Trimming removed 1 base at V and 0 bases at J, with 13 bases between. The CDR3 spans 16 residues. The CDR3 region is CASSQGRGVNSYEQYF. For the CDR3, the DNA is TGCGCCAGCAGCCAAGGCCGGGGCGTAAACTCCTACGAGCAGTACTTC.

Ten or more counts support this clone. This sequence joins TRBV7-9 and TRBJ2-3; D unclear. Trimming removed 7 bases from V and 2 bases from J, with 7 bases in between. CDR1 is SEHNR, CDR2 FQNEAQ, per germline (reference sequence). This CDR3 spans 12 amino acids. The CDR3 DNA follows: TGTGCCAGCACACGATACACAGATACGCAGTATTTT. This sequence encodes CASTRYTDTQYF.

The V and J genes are TRBV6-1 and TRBJ1-2; D possibly corresponds to TRBD1 (6 bases). Trimming shortened V by 8 bases and J by 8 bases, and 21 bases separated the two germline ends. The germline V gene has CDR1 MNHNS and CDR2 SASEGT. This CDR3 region has 14 residues. The CDR3 reads CASSPGTMGRGYTF. The CDR3 nucleotides are TGTGCCAGCTCACCCGGGACAATGGGGAGAGGCTACACCTTC.

The chain is built from TRBV5-1 and TRBJ1-4; D possibly corresponds to TRBD1 (6 bases). The germline V gene has CDR1 SGHRS and CDR2 YFSETQ. The CDR3 loop spans 13 amino acids. Trimming removed 5 bases from V and 3 bases from J, with 8 bases in between. For the CDR3, the DNA is TGCGCCAGCAGAACAGGGCCTAATGAAAAACTGTTTTTT. Its translation is CASRTGPNEKLFF.

The gene calls are TRBV11-2 and TRBJ1-3, with TRBD1 as a possible D gene (5 bases). Germline V CDR1 and CDR2: SGHAT, FQNNGV. Trimming removed 4 bases from V and 1 base from J, with 11 bases in between. The CDR3 totals 15 residues. The DNA of the CDR3 is TGTGCCAGCAGCTACACAGGATTATCTGGAAACACCATATATTTT. Translating gives CASSYTGLSGNTIYF.

The chain carries TRBV2 and TRBJ1-5; perhaps TRBD1 as D (5 bases). The V end lost 6 bases, the J end lost 0 bases, and 12 bases lay between the germline ends. CDR1 and CDR2 (germline): SNHLY, FYNNEI. The CDR3 sequence is 15 residues long. As DNA, the CDR3 is TGTGCCAGCAGCCCCGACAGATATAGCAATCAGCCCCAGCATTTT. It is translated as CASSPDRYSNQPQHF.

The chain combines TRBV18 with TRBJ1-1, with TRBD1 identical over 12 bases. Germline values: CDR1 KGHSH, CDR2 LQKENI. V gave up 3 bases and J gave up 4 bases; unmatched junction bases: 9. This CDR3 region has 17 residues. The CDR3 loop is CASSPPGQGAKGTEAFF. The CDR3 region has the DNA TGTGCCAGCTCACCCCCGGGACAGGGGGCGAAAGGCACTGAAGCTTTCTTT.

V is TRBV5-1 and J is TRBJ1-2, with D perhaps matching TRBD1 (6 bases). Trimming cost V 1 base and J 7 bases, with 14 bases left between them. The CDR3 totals 14 residues. The germline V gene encodes CDR1 SGHRS and CDR2 YFSETQ. The CDR3 sequence is CASSLIAGGGGYTF. In nucleotides, the CDR3 is TGCGCCAGCAGCTTGATCGCCGGGGGCGGTGGCTACACCTTC.

This rearrangement joins TRBV29-1 to TRBJ2-6; TRBD2 might be the D (5 bases). Germline values: CDR1 SQVTM, CDR2 ANQGSEA. This CDR3 has 15 residues. The V end was cut by 7 bases, the J end by 2 bases, with 15 bases between. The CDR3 reads CSAAAGGAGANVLTF. The CDR3 DNA sequence: TGCAGCGCAGCGGCGGGCGGAGCTGGGGCCAACGTCCTGACTTTC.

This sequence joins TRBV25-1 and TRBJ2-1; 7 nucleotides agree with TRBD1. This CDR3 region has 14 residues. V was pared by 1 base and J by 8 bases, with 5 bases of the junction left unmatched. CDR1 MGHDK and CDR2 SYGVNS come from the germline V gene. The CDR3 spells CASSEFDRVDEQFF. Here the CDR3 DNA reads TGTGCCAGCAGTGAATTTGACAGGGTCGATGAGCAGTTCTTC.

The gene calls are TRBV11-1 and TRBJ1-1, with 9 bases aligning to TRBD1. Losses at the gene ends were 5 bases for V and 6 bases for J; bases not matched to a gene: 7. Germline CDR1 reads SGHAT; CDR2 reads FQDESV (reference sequence). CDR3 length equals 14 residues. CDR3 sequence reads: CASSRGQGYAEAFF. CDR3 nucleotide sequence: TGTGCCAGCAGCCGCGGACAGGGGTATGCTGAAGCTTTCTTT.

The chain uses TRBV7-9 and TRBJ2-5; no definite D call. The CDR3 is made up of 13 amino acids. The V gene's germline CDR1 is SEHNR and CDR2 FQNEAQ (reference sequence). V lost 5 bases and J lost 3, with 10 bases in between. CDR3 loop: CASSPVGKETQYF. Here the CDR3 DNA reads TGTGCCAGCAGCCCGGTGGGGAAAGAGACCCAGTACTTC.

The chain joins TRBV5-1 to TRBJ2-1; 10 bases agree with TRBD2. CDR1 and CDR2 (germline): SGHRS, YFSETQ. V lost 4 bases and J lost 5; bases outside the gene matches: 6. The CDR3 is made up of 15 amino acids. The CDR3 spells CASSRLAGVNNEQFF. CDR3 nucleotides: TGCGCCAGCAGCAGACTAGCGGGTGTCAACAATGAGCAGTTCTTC.

The V and J genes are TRBV15 and TRBJ1-5, with TRBD1 as a possible D gene (6 bases). The CDR3 spans 17 residues. Germline CDR1 and CDR2: LNHNV and YYDKDF (reference sequence). The V and J ends lost 0 bases and 0 bases respectively, with 12 bases between them. In DNA form, the CDR3 reads TGTGCCACCAGCAGAGAAAAGGGACACTATAGCAATCAGCCCCAGCATTTT. It codes for CATSREKGHYSNQPQHF.

This clone was recorded once. The rearrangement links TRBV7-9 to TRBJ2-7; 8 nucleotides agree with TRBD2. The ends lost 0 bases at V and 3 bases at J; junction bases unmatched: 10. Per the germline V gene, CDR1 is SEHNR and CDR2 is FQNEAQ (reference sequence). The length of the CDR3 is 17 residues. In DNA, the CDR3 is TGTGCCAGCAGCTTAGCCGGCCGTAGCGGGGTAAGCTACGAGCAGTACTTC. Protein product: CASSLAGRSGVSYEQYF.

The chain is built from TRBV5-6 and TRBJ2-5, with D unclear. V dropped 1 base and J dropped 3 bases, with 10 bases sitting between them. The V gene's germline CDR1 is SGHDT and CDR2 YYEEEE. The CDR3 covers 14 residues. The DNA for the CDR3 is TGTGCCAGCAGCTTGAATTTAGGGAAAGAGACCCAGTACTTC. This sequence encodes CASSLNLGKETQYF.

This rearrangement joins TRBV25-1 to TRBJ2-3; maybe TRBD1 (5 bases). V lost 5 bases and J lost 2, with 14 bases in between. Germline lookup yields CDR1 MGHDK and CDR2 SYGVNS. The CDR3 is 15 amino acids. This CDR3 is CASSPFQGNTDTQYF. CDR3 DNA: TGTGCCAGCAGTCCCTTTCAGGGTAACACAGATACGCAGTATTTT.

CDR3 protein: CASSEEGSKLFF. The DNA for the CDR3 is TGTGCCAGCAGTGAAGAGGGCAGCAAACTGTTTTTT. This chain connects TRBV6-1 to TRBJ1-4, with D unresolved. CDR1 is MNHNS, CDR2 SASEGT, per germline. Deletions cut 1 base from V and 11 bases from J, with 8 bases between. There are 12 residues in the CDR3.